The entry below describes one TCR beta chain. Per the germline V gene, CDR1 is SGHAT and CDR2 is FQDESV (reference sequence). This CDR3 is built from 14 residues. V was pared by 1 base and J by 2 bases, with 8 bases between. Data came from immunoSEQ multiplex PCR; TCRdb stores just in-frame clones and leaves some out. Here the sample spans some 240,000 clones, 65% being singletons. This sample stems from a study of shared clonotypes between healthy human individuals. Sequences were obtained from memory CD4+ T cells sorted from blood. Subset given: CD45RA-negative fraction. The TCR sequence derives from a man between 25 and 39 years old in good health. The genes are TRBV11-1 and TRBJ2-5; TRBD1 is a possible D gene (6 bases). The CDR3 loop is CASSLGTVQETQYF. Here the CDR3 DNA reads TGTGCCAGCAGCTTAGGGACAGTACAAGAGACCCAGTACTTC. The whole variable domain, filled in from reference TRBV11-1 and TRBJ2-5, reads EAEVAQSPRYKITEKSQAVAFWCDPISGHATLYWYRQILGQGPELLVQFQDESVVDDSQLPKDRFSAERLKGVDSTLKIQPAELGDSAMYLCASSLGTVQETQYFGPGTRLLVL.